The 21 T cell receptor beta chains listed next were all sequenced from one sample in a study of shared clonotypes between healthy human individuals. Using immunoSEQ multiplex PCR, the repertoire was profiled, and TCRdb retains in-frame clones only, with some absent. The top ten hold approximately 0.36% of the sample, which has about 2.4 million clones, approximately 93% seen once. The sequenced sample consisted of naive CD4+ T cells from PBMCs. Documented subset: CD45RA+ positively selected. These receptors came from a man aged 18 to 30 in good health. Some clones in this sample may be carry-over from other donors' samples.

The rearrangement links TRBV7-2 to TRBJ2-7, with D possibly TRBD1 on 6 matching bases. The CDR3 runs to 13 residues. CDR1 SGHTA and CDR2 FQGNSA come from the germline V gene. Deletions cut 5 bases from V and 2 bases from J, with 10 bases between. CDR3 bases: TGTGCCAGCAGCCAGGGGATAGCCTACGAGCAGTACTTC. Amino acid sequence: CASSQGIAYEQYF.

This rearrangement joins TRBV7-8 to TRBJ2-1; 12 bases are a match to TRBD2. The CDR3 length is 20 residues. The V gene's germline CDR1 is SGHVS and CDR2 FQNEAQ. V shed 5 bases and J 0 bases; nucleotides not matched to a gene: 14. The CDR3 reads CASSPRPGLAGGSSYNEQFF. The CDR3 DNA sequence: TGTGCCAGCAGCCCCCGGCCGGGACTAGCGGGTGGGAGCTCCTACAATGAGCAGTTCTTC.

This clone was picked up one time. CDR3 coding DNA: TGTGCCACCAGCAGAGTTATGGATCAGCCCCAGCATTTT. Translating it yields CATSRVMDQPQHF. The genes are TRBV15 and TRBJ1-5; no definite D call. From germline, CDR1 is LNHNV and CDR2 YYDKDF (reference sequence). This CDR3 is 13 amino acids long. The V gene lost 1 base and the J gene lost 5 bases, with 6 bases spanning the gap.

As regards this clone: The sample holds other DNA sequences that translate to the same CDR3. The chain joins TRBV20-1 to TRBJ1-2, with TRBD1 as a possible D gene (5 bases). V lost 3 bases, J lost 4 bases, and 6 bases lay in between. CDR1 and CDR2 from the germline V gene are DFQATT and SNEGSKA (reference sequence). This CDR3 is built from 11 residues. The CDR3 loop reads CSASQGYGYTF. CDR3 nucleotide sequence: TGCAGTGCTAGCCAGGGCTATGGCTACACCTTC.

Concerning this clone: The junction departs from the called germline gene at one end, perhaps through a read error. The chain has TRBV2 and TRBJ2-7, with TRBD1 identical over 12 bases. The V gene's germline CDR1 is SNHLY and CDR2 FYNNEI. This CDR3 is 15 amino acids long. CDR3 sequence reads: CASREGTGGGYEQYF. CDR3 nucleotide sequence: TGTGCCAGCAGGGAAGGGACAGGGGGCGGCTACGAGCAGTACTTC. Full variable domain (rest looked up from reference TRBV2 and TRBJ2-7): EPEVTQTPSHQVTQMGQEVILRCVPISNHLYFYWYRQILGQKVEFLVSFYNNEISEKSEIFDDQFSVERPDGSNFTLKIRSTKLEDSAMYFCASREGTGGGYEQYFGPGTRLTVT.

Concerning this clone itself: Other DNA sequences in the sample encode the same CDR3. The rearrangement uses TRBV5-1 and TRBJ1-1; a weak D match, TRBD1 (6 bases). Germline loops: CDR1 SGHRS, CDR2 YFSETQ. The CDR3 is 14 residues long. V was shortened by 0 bases and J by 3 bases, with 9 bases between the two germline ends. CDR3 loop: CASSLDGGDTEAFF. The CDR3 DNA sequence: TGCGCCAGCAGCTTGGATGGGGGCGACACTGAAGCTTTCTTT.

The chain carries TRBV20-1 and TRBJ2-5; D ambiguous. CDR3 length: 11 amino acids. Germline V CDR1 and CDR2: DFQATT, SNEGSKA (reference sequence). V shed 7 bases and J shed 3 bases, with 9 bases lying between them. In nucleotides, the CDR3 is TGCAGTGTAGGCCCAGAAGAGACCCAGTACTTC. Translated, it gives CSVGPEETQYF.

The rearrangement links TRBV6-5 to TRBJ2-5; 9 bases line up with TRBD2. The DNA matches TRBJ2-7 better at its end, which makes the J call doubtful. The CDR3 is 15 amino acids. Germline CDR1 MNHEY, CDR2 SVGAGI. The CDR3 nucleotides are TGTGCCAGCAGTTTTACTAGCGGGCGAACCTACGAGCAGTACTTC. Protein product: CASSFTSGRTYEQYF.

This chain joins TRBV5-1 and TRBJ2-1, with 13 bases fitting TRBD2. From germline, CDR1 is SGHRS and CDR2 YFSETQ. The CDR3 sequence is 15 residues long. Unmatched junction bases numbered 4, after V lost 7 bases and J lost 3 bases. In nucleotides, the CDR3 is TGCGCCAGCGGCCGGACTAGCGGGAGCTACAATGAGCAGTTCTTC. It codes for CASGRTSGSYNEQFF.

The J gene is TRBJ2-5, the V gene TRBV30; D possibly corresponds to TRBD1 (6 bases). The V gene's germline CDR1 is GTSNPN and CDR2 SVGIG (reference sequence). Trimming removed 3 bases at V and 3 bases at J, with 11 bases between. The CDR3 sequence is 13 residues long. CDR3 region: CAWSPGHKETQYF. The CDR3 DNA follows: TGTGCCTGGAGCCCGGGACACAAAGAGACCCAGTACTTC.

The chain couples TRBV6-1 to TRBJ1-2; no clear D gene. V was cut by 7 bases and J by 0 bases, with 15 bases left in between. Germline loops: CDR1 MNHNS, CDR2 SASEGT. The CDR3 has 15 amino acids. DNA of the CDR3: TGTGCCAGCACCACTCTTGGCTTCCCTAACTATGGCTACACCTTC. Protein: CASTTLGFPNYGYTF.

This sequence joins TRBV28 and TRBJ2-7; D is unresolved. The CDR3 covers 11 residues. Germline loops: CDR1 MDHEN, CDR2 SYDVKM. Trimming removed 4 bases from V and 5 bases from J, with 6 bases in between. The CDR3 nucleotides read TGTGCCAGCAGTTACCAGGACGAGCAGTACTTC. This gives the protein CASSYQDEQYF. The full variable domain, completed using reference TRBV28 and TRBJ2-7, is DVKVTQSSRYLVKRTGEKVFLECVQDMDHENMFWYRQDPGLGLRLIYFSYDVKMKEKGDIPEGYSVSREKKERFSLILESASTNQTSMYLCASSYQDEQYFGPGTRLTVT.

This rearrangement joins TRBV5-1 to TRBJ1-2; D is undetermined. The CDR3 consists of 16 residues. The germline gives CDR1 SGHRS, CDR2 YFSETQ. The V end was cut by 0 bases, the J end by 0 bases, with 12 bases between. This chain's CDR3 is CASSLGGATANYGYTF. The DNA for the CDR3 is TGCGCCAGCAGCTTGGGAGGAGCGACTGCTAACTATGGCTACACCTTC.

J is TRBJ2-1 and V is TRBV5-1; D gene unclear. The CDR3 contains 15 residues. Germline V lookup: CDR1 SGHRS, CDR2 YFSETQ. V was shortened by 1 base and J by 4 bases, with 12 bases between the two germline ends. CDR3 protein: CASSLSHIQYNEQFF. DNA for the CDR3: TGCGCCAGCAGCTTGAGCCACATCCAATACAATGAGCAGTTCTTC.

The V and J genes are TRBV9 and TRBJ2-1, with TRBD1 matching 7 bases. CDR1 SGDLS and CDR2 YYNGEE come from the germline V gene. V was pared by 3 bases and J by 2 bases, with 5 bases of the junction left unmatched. The CDR3 is made up of 15 amino acids. The CDR3 protein is CASSGPGTAYNEQFF. CDR3 nucleotides: TGTGCCAGCAGCGGCCCCGGGACAGCCTACAATGAGCAGTTCTTC.

The V call is TRBV7-6, the J call TRBJ2-3, with 9 bases identical to TRBD2. The trim removed 0 bases at V and 7 bases at J, leaving 8 bases unmatched. The CDR3 is 16 amino acids. The germline V gene encodes CDR1 SGHVS and CDR2 FNYEAQ. Here the CDR3 DNA reads TGTGCCAGCAGCTTAGCCTCACCCTCTAGCGGGAATACGCAGTATTTT. The encoded protein is CASSLASPSSGNTQYF.

CDR3 region: CASSLRQGPNYGYTF. As DNA, the CDR3 is TGTGCCAGCAGCCTTCGACAGGGACCTAACTATGGCTACACCTTC. The chain is built from TRBV11-2 and TRBJ1-2; 7 bases align to TRBD1. This CDR3 region has 15 residues. V trimming: 5 bases; J trimming: 0 bases; junction bases outside the gene matches: 6. Germline CDR1 SGHAT, CDR2 FQNNGV. Full variable domain (rest looked up from reference TRBV11-2 and TRBJ1-2): EAGVAQSPRYKIIEKRQSVAFWCNPISGHATLYWYQQILGQGPKLLIQFQNNGVVDDSQLPKDRFSAERLKGVDSTLKIQPAKLEDSAVYLCASSLRQGPNYGYTFGSGTRLTVV.

This clone has just one count. This chain uses TRBV6-1 with TRBJ1-5, with TRBD1 matching over 8 bases. CDR1 and CDR2 from the germline V gene are MNHNS and SASEGT. The CDR3 covers 14 residues. After removal of 7 bases from V and 4 bases from J, the junction contained 6 bases not matched to a gene. CDR3 bases: TGTGCCAGCATTAAGGACAGGGATAATCAGCCCCAGCATTTT. As protein: CASIKDRDNQPQHF.

In nucleotides, the CDR3 is TGTGCCAGCGGTCTGGCGGGCGGCTCCTACAATGAGCAGTTCTTC. As protein: CASGLAGGSYNEQFF. The chain uses TRBV7-6 and TRBJ2-1; TRBD2 might be the D (5 bases). Germline values: CDR1 SGHVS, CDR2 FNYEAQ. Trimming took 8 bases from V and 0 from J, leaving 14 bases between them. This CDR3 has 15 amino acids.

J is TRBJ1-4 and V is TRBV25-1, with unresolved D. CDR1 MGHDK and CDR2 SYGVNS come from the germline V gene. V dropped 6 bases and J dropped 3 bases, with 14 bases sitting between them. The CDR3 has 15 amino acids. This CDR3 is CASRGNGYANEKLFF. CDR3 coding DNA: TGTGCCAGCAGAGGCAATGGCTATGCTAATGAAAAACTGTTTTTT. Using reference TRBV25-1 and TRBJ1-4 for the parts outside the CDR3, the full variable domain is EADIYQTPRYLVIGTGKKITLECSQTMGHDKMYWYQQDPGMELHLIHYSYGVNSTEKGDLSSESTVSRIRTEHFPLTLESARPSHTSQYLCASRGNGYANEKLFFGSGTQLSVL.

CDR3 in DNA: TGTGCCTGGAGTAGGAGCGGACCACCAGATACGCAGTATTTT. Its translation: CAWSRSGPPDTQYF. The V gene is TRBV30, the J gene TRBJ2-3; D is perhaps TRBD2 (5 bases). Trimming took 2 bases from V and 4 from J, leaving 13 bases between them. CDR1 GTSNPN and CDR2 SVGIG come from the germline V gene (reference sequence). The CDR3 is 14 amino acids.